What follows are 9 T cell receptor beta chains derived from one specimen sequenced in a study of blood T cell repertoires in COVID-19. Repertoires were generated with immunoSEQ multiplex PCR, while TCRdb's copy carries only in-frame clones and drops some. The sample includes about 440,000 clones, roughly 89% of them seen just once. Sequenced sample: peripheral blood. These TCRs come from a woman aged 25-40 years with acute or convalescent COVID-19.

There are many counts of this clone. V gene TRBV2 combines with J gene TRBJ2-5; perhaps TRBD1 as D (6 bases). There are 15 residues in the CDR3. Germline V gives CDR1 SNHLY, CDR2 FYNNEI. V lost 3 bases and J 3 bases, leaving 14 bases between the germline ends. The CDR3 nucleotides are TGTGCCAGCAGTGATAACAGGGTGGTGGAAGAGACCCAGTACTTC. This encodes CASSDNRVVEETQYF.

The V gene is TRBV29-1, the J gene TRBJ2-3, with 9 nucleotides matching TRBD2. V gave up 7 bases and J gave up 3 bases; unmatched junction bases: 5. Germline V gene data show CDR1 as SQVTM and CDR2 as ANQGSEA. The CDR3 contains 13 residues. CDR3 DNA: TGCAGCGCCATAGCGGGGGCGACAGATACGCAGTATTTT. As protein: CSAIAGATDTQYF.

This clone occurred a few times. The J gene is TRBJ1-4, the V gene TRBV19, with 8 positions matching TRBD1. The CDR3 consists of 15 residues. The V gene end was trimmed by 6 bases and the J gene end by 7 bases; junction bases not matched to a gene: 10. Germline V CDR1 and CDR2: LNHDA, SQIVND (reference sequence). The CDR3 loop reads CASRRGTGGGEKLFF. The CDR3 coding sequence is TGTGCCAGTAGACGCGGGACAGGAGGAGGTGAAAAACTGTTTTTT.

This sequence joins TRBV24-1 and TRBJ2-7; D perhaps matches TRBD2 (6 bases). Germline V gene lookup returns CDR1 KGHDR and CDR2 SFDVKD. V was clipped by 4 bases and J by 2 bases, with 11 bases between them. This CDR3 is 14 amino acids long. The DNA for the CDR3 is TGTGCCACCAGTGACTCGGGAGTAGCCTACGAGCAGTACTTC. Its translation: CATSDSGVAYEQYF.

The chain uses TRBV3-1 (or the pseudogene TRBV3-2) and TRBJ1-2; 9 bases align to TRBD1. J gave up 7 bases and V 10 bases, and 7 bases lay outside the gene matches. Germline V gene sequence: CDR1 LGHDT, CDR2 YNNKEL (reference sequence). This CDR3 contains 12 residues. The CDR3 DNA sequence: TGTGCCACCCGGACAGGGGTAGGTGGCTACACCTTC. It specifies CATRTGVGGYTF.

V is TRBV7-2 and J is TRBJ2-7; D possibly corresponds to TRBD1 (6 bases). V lost 5 bases to trimming and J lost 3 bases, with 11 bases between them. The CDR3 consists of 13 residues. CDR1 is SGHTA and CDR2 is FQGNSA in the germline V gene. In nucleotides, the CDR3 is TGTGCCAGCAGCATACAGGGTGGCTACGAGCAGTACTTC. It translates to CASSIQGGYEQYF.

The rearrangement uses TRBV14 and TRBJ2-5, with 8 bases lining up with TRBD1. After removal of 8 bases from V and 1 base from J, the junction contained 3 bases not matched to a gene. This CDR3 comprises 13 residues. Germline assignment: CDR1 SGHDN and CDR2 FVKESK. Written as DNA, the CDR3 is TGTGCCAGCTCCAGGGGGCTCCAAGAGACCCAGTACTTC. It translates to CASSRGLQETQYF. Complete variable domain (other parts from reference TRBV14 and TRBJ2-5): EAGVTQFPSHSVIEKGQTVTLRCDPISGHDNLYWYRRVMGKEIKFLLHFVKESKQDESGMPNNRFLAERTGGTYSTLKVQPAELEDSGVYFCASSRGLQETQYFGPGTRLLVL.

The chain joins TRBV27 to TRBJ2-1, with TRBD2 matching 8 bases. The CDR3 length is 14 residues. The V and J ends lost 2 bases and 10 bases, in that order; junction bases with no gene match: 7. In germline, CDR1 is MNHEY, CDR2 SMNVEV (reference sequence). CDR3 protein: CASSLAGLAGEQFF. The CDR3 DNA follows: TGTGCCAGCAGTTTAGCCGGACTAGCTGGGGAGCAGTTCTTC.

The CDR3 sequence: CASSRSTAYYEQYF. CDR3 nucleotides: TGTGCCAGCAGCCGGTCGACAGCTTACTACGAGCAGTACTTC. V and J are TRBV3-1 (or the pseudogene TRBV3-2) and TRBJ2-7, with a possible D match to TRBD1 (5 bases). Germline V gene sequence: CDR1 LGHDT, CDR2 YNNKEL (reference sequence). Trimming left V 4 bases short and J 3 bases short, with 13 bases between. This CDR3 is 14 amino acids long.